This TCR beta chain derives from a study of blood T cell repertoires in COVID-19. This CDR3 is built from 16 residues. Germline lookup yields CDR1 MGHRA and CDR2 YSYEKL. Trimming shortened V by 0 bases and J by 0 bases, and 8 bases separated the two germline ends. Only in-frame clones appear in the TCRdb table, and some are missing; sequencing was by immunoSEQ multiplex PCR. The table has about 190,000 clones, around four fifths seen once; the top ten hold approximately 3%. This clone was observed a few times. The chain recombines TRBV4-1 with TRBJ2-2; a weak D match, TRBD1 (5 bases). The clonotype was recovered from a woman of 80 years or more with active or convalescent COVID-19. The material sequenced was peripheral blood. The CDR3 nucleotides are TGCGCCAGCAGCCAAGAAGGGGTCACGAACACCGGGGAGCTGTTTTTT. Translated: CASSQEGVTNTGELFF.